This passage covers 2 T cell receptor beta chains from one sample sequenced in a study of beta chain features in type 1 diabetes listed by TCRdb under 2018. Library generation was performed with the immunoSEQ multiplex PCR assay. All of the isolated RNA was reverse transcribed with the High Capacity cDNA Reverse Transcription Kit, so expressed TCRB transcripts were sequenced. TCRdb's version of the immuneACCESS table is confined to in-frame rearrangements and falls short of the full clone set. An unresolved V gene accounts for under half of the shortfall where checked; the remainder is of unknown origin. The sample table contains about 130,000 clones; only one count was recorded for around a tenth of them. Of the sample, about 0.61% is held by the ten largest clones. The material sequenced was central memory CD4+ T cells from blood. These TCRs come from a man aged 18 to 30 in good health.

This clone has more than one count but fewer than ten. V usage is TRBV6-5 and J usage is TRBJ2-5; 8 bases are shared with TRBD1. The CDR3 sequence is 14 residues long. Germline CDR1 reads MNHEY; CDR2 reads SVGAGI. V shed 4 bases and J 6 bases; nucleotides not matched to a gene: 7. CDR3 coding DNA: TGTGCCAGCAGTTTTAGACAGGGGCCGCAGACCCAGTACTTC. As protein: CASSFRQGPQTQYF.

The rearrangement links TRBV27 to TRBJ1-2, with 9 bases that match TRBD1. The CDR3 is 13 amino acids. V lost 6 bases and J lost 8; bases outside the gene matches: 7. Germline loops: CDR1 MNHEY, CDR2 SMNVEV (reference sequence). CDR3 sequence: CASRQTGGNGYTF. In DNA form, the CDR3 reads TGTGCCAGCAGACAGACAGGGGGTAACGGCTACACCTTC.